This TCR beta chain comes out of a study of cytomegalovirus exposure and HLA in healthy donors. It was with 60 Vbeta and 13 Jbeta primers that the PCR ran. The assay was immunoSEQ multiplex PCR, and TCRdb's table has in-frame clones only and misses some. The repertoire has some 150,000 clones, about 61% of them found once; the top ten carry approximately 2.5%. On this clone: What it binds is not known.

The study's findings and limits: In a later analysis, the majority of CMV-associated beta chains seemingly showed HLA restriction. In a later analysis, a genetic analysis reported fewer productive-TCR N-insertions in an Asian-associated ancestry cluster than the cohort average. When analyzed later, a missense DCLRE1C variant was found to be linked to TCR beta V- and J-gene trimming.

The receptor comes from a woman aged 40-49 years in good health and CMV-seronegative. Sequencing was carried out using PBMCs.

CDR3 protein: CASSRGSTSGGAGETQYF. Written as DNA, the CDR3 is TGTGCCAGCAGCCGGGGGTCTACTAGCGGGGGGGCCGGGGAGACCCAGTACTTC. The chain couples TRBV5-4 to TRBJ2-5, with 13 positions matching TRBD2. The CDR3 is made up of 18 amino acids. Per the germline V gene, CDR1 is SGHNT and CDR2 is YYREEE (reference sequence). V dropped 4 bases and J dropped 5; count of bases not matched to a gene: 14.